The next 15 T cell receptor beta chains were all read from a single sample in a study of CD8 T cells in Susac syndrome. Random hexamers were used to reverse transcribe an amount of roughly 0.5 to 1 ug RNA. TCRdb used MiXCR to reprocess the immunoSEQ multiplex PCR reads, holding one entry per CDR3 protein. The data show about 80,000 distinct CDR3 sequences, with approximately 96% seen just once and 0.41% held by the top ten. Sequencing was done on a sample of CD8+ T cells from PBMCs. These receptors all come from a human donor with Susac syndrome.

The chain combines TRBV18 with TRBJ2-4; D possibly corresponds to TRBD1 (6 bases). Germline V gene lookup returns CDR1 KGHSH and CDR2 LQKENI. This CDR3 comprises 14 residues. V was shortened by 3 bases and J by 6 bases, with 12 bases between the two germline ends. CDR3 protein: CASSPLAGVNIQYF. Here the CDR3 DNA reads TGTGCCAGCTCACCCTTAGCAGGGGTAAACATTCAGTACTTC.

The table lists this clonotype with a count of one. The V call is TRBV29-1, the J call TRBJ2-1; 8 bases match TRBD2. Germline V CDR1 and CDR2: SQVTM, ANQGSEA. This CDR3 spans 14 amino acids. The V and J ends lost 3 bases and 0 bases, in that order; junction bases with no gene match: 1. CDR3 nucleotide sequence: TGCAGCGTTGAGAGCGGGAGCTCCTACAATGAGCAGTTCTTC. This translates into CSVESGSSYNEQFF.

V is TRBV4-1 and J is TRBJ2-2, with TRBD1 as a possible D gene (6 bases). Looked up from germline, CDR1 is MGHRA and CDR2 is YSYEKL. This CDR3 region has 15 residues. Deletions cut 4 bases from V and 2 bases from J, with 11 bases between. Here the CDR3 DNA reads TGCGCCAGCAGCCTGAGGGACACAAACACCGGGGAGCTGTTTTTT. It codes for CASSLRDTNTGELFF.

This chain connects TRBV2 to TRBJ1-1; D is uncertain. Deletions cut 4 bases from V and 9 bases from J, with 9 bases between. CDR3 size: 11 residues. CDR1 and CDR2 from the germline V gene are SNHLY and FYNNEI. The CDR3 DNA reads TGTGCCAGCAGTGGACGGGGAAAAGCTTTCTTT. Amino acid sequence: CASSGRGKAFF.

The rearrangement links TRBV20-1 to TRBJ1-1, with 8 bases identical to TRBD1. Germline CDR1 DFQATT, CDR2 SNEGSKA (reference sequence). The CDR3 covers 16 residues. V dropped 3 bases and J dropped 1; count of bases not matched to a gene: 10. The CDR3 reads CSARDSGGIWNTEAFF. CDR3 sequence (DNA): TGCAGTGCTAGGGACTCAGGGGGCATTTGGAACACTGAAGCTTTCTTT.

CDR3 protein: CASSPRPSDQYQETQYF. The CDR3 DNA follows: TGCGCCAGCAGCCCGAGGCCTAGCGATCAGTACCAAGAGACCCAGTACTTC. This chain uses TRBV5-1 with TRBJ2-5; TRBD2 might be the D (6 bases). The CDR3 length is 17 residues. Germline assignment: CDR1 SGHRS and CDR2 YFSETQ. V was cut by 4 bases and J by 0 bases, with 19 bases left in between.

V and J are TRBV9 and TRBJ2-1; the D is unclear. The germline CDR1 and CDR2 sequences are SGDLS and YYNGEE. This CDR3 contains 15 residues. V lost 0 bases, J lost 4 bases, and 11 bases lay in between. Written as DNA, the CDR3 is TGTGCCAGCAGCGTAGAGGCTGACCTGTACAATGAGCAGTTCTTC. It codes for CASSVEADLYNEQFF.

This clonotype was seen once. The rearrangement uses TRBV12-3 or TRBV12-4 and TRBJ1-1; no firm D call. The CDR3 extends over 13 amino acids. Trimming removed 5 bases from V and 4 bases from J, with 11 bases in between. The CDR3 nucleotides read TGTGCCAGCAGTCCCACGTGGGGCACTGAAGCTTTCTTT. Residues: CASSPTWGTEAFF.

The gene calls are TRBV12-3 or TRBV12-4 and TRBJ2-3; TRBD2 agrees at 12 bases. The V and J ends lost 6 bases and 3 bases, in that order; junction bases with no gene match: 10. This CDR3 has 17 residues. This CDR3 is CASSPPTSGSWTDTQYF. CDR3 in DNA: TGTGCCAGCAGCCCACCGACTAGCGGGAGTTGGACAGATACGCAGTATTTT.

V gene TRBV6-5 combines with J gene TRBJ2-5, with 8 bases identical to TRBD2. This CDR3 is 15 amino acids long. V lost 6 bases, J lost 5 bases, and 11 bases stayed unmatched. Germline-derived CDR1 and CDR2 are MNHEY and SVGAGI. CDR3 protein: CASSFFAGGEETQYF. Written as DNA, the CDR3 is TGTGCCAGCAGCTTCTTCGCGGGGGGAGAGGAGACCCAGTACTTC.

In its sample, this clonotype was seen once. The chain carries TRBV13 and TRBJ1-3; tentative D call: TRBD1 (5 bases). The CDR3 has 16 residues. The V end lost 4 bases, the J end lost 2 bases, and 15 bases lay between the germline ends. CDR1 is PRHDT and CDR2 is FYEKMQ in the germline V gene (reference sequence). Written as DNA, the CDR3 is TGTGCCAGCAGCTACAGGAAGGAGGCAACTGGAAACACCATATATTTT. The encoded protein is CASSYRKEATGNTIYF.

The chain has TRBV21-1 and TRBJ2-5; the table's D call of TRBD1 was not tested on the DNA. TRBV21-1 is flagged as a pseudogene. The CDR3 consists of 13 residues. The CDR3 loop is CASSNRERETQYF. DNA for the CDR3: TGTGCCAGCAGCAACAGGGAGAGGGAGACCCAGTACTTC.

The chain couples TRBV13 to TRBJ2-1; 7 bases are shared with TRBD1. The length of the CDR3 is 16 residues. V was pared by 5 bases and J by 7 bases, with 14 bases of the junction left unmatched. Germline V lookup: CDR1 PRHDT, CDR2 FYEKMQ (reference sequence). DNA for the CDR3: TGTGCCAGCAGCCTAAGGACTCAAGGGGGCCTAAATGAGCAGTTCTTC. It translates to CASSLRTQGGLNEQFF.

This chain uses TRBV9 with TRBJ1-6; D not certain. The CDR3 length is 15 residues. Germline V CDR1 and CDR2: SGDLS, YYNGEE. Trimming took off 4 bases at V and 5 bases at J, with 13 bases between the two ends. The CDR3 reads CASSLTDSDNSPLHF. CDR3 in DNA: TGTGCCAGCAGCTTGACGGACTCTGATAATTCACCCCTCCACTTT. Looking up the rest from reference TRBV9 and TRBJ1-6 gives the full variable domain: DSGVTQTPKHLITATGQRVTLRCSPRSGDLSVYWYQQSLDQGLQFLIQYYNGEERAKGNILERFSAQQFPDLHSELNLSSLELGDSALYFCASSLTDSDNSPLHFGNGTRLTVT.

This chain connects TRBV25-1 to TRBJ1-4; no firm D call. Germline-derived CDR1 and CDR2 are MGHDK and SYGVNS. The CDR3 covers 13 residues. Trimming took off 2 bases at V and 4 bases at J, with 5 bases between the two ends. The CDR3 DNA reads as TGTGCCAGCAGTGAAGAGGTTAATGAAAAACTGTTTTTT. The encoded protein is CASSEEVNEKLFF.